The clone carrying this T cell receptor (beta chain) was counted a few times. Its target is unknown. Germline trimming cut 2 bases from V and 1 base from J; bases unmatched to any gene: 5. This CDR3 spans 15 amino acids. Germline V CDR1 and CDR2: SGHTS, YDEGEE. The data derive from a study of T cell responses to AZD1222 COVID-19 vaccine. Study-wide points: The study sampled repertoires only after the peak T cell response.

Profiled with immunoSEQ multiplex PCR; TCRdb holds only in-frame clones, not every one. This table holds approximately 110,000 clones, around 92% found once. This sample comprised peripheral blood, obtained on day 0 of AZD1222 vaccination. The J gene is TRBJ2-5, the V gene TRBV5-8, with TRBD1 identical over 7 bases. This receptor was taken from an adult in good health. CDR3 residues: CASSFLTGSQETQYF. CDR3 DNA sequence: TGTGCCAGCAGCTTCCTGACAGGGTCCCAAGAGACCCAGTACTTC.